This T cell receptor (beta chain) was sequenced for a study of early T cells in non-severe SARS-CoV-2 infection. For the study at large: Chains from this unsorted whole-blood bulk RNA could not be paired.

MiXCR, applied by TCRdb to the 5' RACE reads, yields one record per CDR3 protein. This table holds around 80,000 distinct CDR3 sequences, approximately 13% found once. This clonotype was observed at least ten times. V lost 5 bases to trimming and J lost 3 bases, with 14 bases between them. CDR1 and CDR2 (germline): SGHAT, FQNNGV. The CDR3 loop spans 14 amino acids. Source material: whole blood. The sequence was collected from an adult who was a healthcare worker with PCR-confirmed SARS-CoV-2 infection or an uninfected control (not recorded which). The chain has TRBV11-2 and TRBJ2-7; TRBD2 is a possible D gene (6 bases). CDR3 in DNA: TGTGCCAGCAGCCAGGGACTTATGGACTACGAGCAGTACTTC. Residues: CASSQGLMDYEQYF.